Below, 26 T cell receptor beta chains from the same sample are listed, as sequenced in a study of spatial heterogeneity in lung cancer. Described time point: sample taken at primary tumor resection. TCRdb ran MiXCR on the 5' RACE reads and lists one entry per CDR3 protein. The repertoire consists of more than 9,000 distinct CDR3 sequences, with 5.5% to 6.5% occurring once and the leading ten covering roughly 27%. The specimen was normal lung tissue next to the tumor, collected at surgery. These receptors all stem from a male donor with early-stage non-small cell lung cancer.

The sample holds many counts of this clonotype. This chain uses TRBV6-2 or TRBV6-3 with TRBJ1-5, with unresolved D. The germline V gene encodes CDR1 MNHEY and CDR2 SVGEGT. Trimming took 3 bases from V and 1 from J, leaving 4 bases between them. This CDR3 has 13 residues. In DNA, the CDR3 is TGTGCCAGCAGTTATCGGAGCAATCAGCCCCAGCATTTT. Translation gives CASSYRSNQPQHF.

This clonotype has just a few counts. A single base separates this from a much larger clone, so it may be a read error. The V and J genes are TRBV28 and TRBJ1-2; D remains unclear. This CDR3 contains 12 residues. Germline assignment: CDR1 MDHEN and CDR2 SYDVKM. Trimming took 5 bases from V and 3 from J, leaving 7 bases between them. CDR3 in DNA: TGTGCCAGCAGTAGACAATACTATGGCTACACCTTC. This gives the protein CASSRQYYGYTF.

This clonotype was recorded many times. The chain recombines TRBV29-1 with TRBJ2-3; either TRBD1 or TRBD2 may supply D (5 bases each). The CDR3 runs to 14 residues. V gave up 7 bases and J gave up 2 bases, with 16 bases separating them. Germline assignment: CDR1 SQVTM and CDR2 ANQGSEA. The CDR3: CSATGTLDTDTQYF. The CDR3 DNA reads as TGCAGCGCCACCGGGACGTTAGACACAGATACGCAGTATTTT.

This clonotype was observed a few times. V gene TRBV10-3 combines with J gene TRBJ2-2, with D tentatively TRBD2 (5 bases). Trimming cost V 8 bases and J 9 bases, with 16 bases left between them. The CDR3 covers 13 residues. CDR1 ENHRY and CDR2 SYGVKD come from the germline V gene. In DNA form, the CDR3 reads TGTGCCATCGAGGACTCTCCGGGCAGGGAGCTGTTTTTT. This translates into CAIEDSPGRELFF.

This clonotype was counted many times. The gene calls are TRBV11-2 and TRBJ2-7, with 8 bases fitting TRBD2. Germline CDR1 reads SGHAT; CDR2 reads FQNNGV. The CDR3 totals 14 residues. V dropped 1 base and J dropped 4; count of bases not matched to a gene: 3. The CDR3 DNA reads TGTGCCAGCAGCTTAGGCGGGGGGCTATACGAGCAGTACTTC. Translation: CASSLGGGLYEQYF.

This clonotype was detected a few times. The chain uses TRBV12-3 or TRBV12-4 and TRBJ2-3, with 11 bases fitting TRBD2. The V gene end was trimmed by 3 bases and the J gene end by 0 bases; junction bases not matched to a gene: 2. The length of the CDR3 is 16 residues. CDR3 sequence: CASSFGTSGSTDTQYF. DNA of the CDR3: TGTGCCAGCAGTTTCGGGACTAGCGGAAGCACAGATACGCAGTATTTT.

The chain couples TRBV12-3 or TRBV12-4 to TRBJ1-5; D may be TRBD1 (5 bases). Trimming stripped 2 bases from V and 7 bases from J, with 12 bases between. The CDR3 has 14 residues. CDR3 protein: CASSLSAGFQPQHF. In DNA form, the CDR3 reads TGTGCCAGCAGTTTATCGGCAGGGTTCCAGCCCCAGCATTTT.

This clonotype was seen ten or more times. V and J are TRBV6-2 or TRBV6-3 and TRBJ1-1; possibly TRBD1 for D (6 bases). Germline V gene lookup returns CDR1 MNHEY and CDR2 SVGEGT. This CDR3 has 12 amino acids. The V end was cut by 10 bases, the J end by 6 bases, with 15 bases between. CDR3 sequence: CATSGAVAEAFF. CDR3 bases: TGTGCCACTTCGGGGGCGGTCGCTGAAGCTTTCTTT.

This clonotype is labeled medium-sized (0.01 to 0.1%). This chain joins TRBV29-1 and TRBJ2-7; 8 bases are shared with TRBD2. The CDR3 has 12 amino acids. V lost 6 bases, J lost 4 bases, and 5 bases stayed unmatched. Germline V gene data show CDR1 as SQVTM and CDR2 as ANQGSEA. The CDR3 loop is CSVKRGIYEQYF. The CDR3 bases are TGCAGCGTAAAGCGGGGGATTTACGAGCAGTACTTC.

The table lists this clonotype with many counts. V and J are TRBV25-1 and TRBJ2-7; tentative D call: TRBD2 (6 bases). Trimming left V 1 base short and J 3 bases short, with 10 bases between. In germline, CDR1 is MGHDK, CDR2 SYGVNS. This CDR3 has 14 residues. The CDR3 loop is CASSESGGGYEQYF. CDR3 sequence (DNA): TGTGCCAGCAGTGAATCCGGGGGAGGCTACGAGCAGTACTTC.

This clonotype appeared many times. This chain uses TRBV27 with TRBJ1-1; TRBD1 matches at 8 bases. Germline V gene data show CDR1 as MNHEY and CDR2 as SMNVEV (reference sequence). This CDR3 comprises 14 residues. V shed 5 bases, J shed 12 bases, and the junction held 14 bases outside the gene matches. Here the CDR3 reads CASSRNLRDRSPFF. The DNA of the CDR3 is TGTGCCAGCAGTCGAAACCTCCGGGACAGGAGCCCTTTCTTT.

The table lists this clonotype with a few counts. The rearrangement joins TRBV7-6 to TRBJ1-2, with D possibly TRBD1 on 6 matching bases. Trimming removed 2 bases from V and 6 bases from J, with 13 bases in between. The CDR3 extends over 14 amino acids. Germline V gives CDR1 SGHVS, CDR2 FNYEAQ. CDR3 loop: CASSLSVGGHGYTF. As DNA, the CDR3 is TGTGCCAGCAGCTTATCAGTAGGGGGTCATGGCTACACCTTC.

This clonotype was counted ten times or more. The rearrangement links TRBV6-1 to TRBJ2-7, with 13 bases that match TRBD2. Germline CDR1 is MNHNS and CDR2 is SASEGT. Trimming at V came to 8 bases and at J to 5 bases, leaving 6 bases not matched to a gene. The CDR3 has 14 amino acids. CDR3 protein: CASELAGGKNEQYF. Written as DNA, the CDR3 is TGTGCCAGCGAACTAGCGGGAGGGAAAAACGAGCAGTACTTC.

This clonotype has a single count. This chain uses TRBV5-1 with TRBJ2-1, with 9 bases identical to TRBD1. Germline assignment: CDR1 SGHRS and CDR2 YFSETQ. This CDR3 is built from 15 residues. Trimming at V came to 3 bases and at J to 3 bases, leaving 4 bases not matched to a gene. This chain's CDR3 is CASSSTGQGYNEQFF. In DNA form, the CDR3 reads TGCGCCAGCAGCTCCACGGGACAGGGCTACAATGAGCAGTTCTTC.

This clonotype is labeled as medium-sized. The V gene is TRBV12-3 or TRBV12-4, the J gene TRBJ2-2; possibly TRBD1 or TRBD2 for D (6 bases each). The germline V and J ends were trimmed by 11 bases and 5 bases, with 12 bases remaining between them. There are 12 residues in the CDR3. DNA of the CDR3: TGTGCCCTGGGGGGCAGAACCGGGGAGCTGTTTTTT. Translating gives CALGGRTGELFF.

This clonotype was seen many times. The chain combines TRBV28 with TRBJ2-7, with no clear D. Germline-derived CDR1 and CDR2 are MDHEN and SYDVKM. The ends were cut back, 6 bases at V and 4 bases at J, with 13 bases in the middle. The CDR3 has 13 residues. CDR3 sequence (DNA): TGTGCCAGCAGAAGTCGCATGGAATACGAGCAGTACTTC. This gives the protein CASRSRMEYEQYF.

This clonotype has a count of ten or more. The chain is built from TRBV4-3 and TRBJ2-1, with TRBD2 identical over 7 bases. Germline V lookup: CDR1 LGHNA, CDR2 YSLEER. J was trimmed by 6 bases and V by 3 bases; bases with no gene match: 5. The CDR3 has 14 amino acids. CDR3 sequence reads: CASSHRGEGNEQFF. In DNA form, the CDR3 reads TGCGCCAGCAGCCACCGGGGGGAAGGCAATGAGCAGTTCTTC.

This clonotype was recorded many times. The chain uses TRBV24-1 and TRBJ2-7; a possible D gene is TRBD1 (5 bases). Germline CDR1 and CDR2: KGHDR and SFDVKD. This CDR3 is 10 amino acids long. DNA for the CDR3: TGTGCCACCAGTGGCCTAAGGGGAAATGTC. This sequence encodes CATSGLRGNV.

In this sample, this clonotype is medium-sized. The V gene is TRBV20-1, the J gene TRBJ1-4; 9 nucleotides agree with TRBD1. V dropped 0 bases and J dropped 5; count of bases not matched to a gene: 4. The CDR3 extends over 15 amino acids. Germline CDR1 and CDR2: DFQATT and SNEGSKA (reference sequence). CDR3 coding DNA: TGCAGTGCTAGAGACCCCGGGACAGGGAATGAAAAACTGTTTTTT. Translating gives CSARDPGTGNEKLFF.

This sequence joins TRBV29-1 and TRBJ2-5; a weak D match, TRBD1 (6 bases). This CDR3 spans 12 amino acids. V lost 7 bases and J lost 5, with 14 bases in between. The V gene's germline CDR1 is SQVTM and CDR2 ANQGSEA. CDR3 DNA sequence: TGCAGCGCCGAGACAGGCGGGGAGACCCAGTACTTC. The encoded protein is CSAETGGETQYF.

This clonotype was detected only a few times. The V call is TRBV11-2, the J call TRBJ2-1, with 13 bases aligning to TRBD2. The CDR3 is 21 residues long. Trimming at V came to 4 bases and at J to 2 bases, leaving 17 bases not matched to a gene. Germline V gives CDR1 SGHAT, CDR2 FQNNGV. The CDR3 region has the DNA TGTGCCAGCAGCTGGACTAGCGGGAGCTCCTACAATGGTATCGCCTACAATGAGCAGTTCTTC. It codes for CASSWTSGSSYNGIAYNEQFF.

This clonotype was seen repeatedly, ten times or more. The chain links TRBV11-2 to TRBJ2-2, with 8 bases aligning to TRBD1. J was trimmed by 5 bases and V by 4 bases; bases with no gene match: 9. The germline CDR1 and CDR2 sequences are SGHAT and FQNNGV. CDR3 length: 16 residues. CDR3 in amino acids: CASSSIGQGITGELFF. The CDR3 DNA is TGTGCCAGCAGCTCAATAGGACAGGGTATTACCGGGGAGCTGTTTTTT.

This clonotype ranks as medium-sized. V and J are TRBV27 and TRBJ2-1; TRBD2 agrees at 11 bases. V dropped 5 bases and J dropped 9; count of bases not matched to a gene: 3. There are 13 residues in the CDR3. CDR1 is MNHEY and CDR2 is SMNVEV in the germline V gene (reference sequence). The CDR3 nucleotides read TGTGCCAGCAGTATGGGACTAGCGGTTGAGCAGTTCTTC. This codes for CASSMGLAVEQFF.

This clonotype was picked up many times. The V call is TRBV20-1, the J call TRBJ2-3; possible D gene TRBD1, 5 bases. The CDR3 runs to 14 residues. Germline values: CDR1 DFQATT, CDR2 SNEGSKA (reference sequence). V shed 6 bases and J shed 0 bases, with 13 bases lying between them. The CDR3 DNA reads TGCAGTGCCAAACCAGGGATGAGCACAGATACGCAGTATTTT. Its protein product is CSAKPGMSTDTQYF.

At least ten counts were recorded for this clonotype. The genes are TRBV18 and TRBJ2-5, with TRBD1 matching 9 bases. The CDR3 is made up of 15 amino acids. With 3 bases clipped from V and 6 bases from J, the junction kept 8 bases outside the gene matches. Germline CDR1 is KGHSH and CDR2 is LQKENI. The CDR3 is CASSPSPGQGKTQYF. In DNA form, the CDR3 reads TGTGCCAGCTCACCGTCCCCGGGACAGGGAAAGACCCAGTACTTC.

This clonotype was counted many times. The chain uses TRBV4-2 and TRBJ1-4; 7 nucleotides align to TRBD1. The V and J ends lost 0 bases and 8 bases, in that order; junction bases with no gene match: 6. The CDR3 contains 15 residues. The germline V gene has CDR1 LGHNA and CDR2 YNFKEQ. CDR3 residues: CASSQEGRGGEKLFF. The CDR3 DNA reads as TGTGCCAGCAGCCAAGAAGGCAGGGGGGGCGAAAAACTGTTTTTT.